This TCR beta chain was documented in a study of brain T cells in children with intractable seizures. The assay was immunoSEQ multiplex PCR, and TCRdb's table has in-frame clones only and misses some. The sample records 300,000 to 400,000 clones, 85% to 95% being singletons. Trimming removed 2 bases at V and 2 bases at J, with 10 bases between. Germline V CDR1 and CDR2: LNHDA, SQIVND (reference sequence). CDR3 size: 14 residues. Sample time point: blood from clinic visit 5 months post-surgery; TSC patient then seizure free. The chain combines TRBV19 with TRBJ2-7; maybe TRBD1 (5 bases). This sample comprised peripheral blood, obtained less than 6 months after surgery. The sequence was collected from a boy younger than two with tuberous sclerosis and intractable seizures. CDR3 DNA sequence: TGTGCCAGTAGTATAAGGGGAACCCCCTACGAGCAGTACTTC. Protein sequence: CASSIRGTPYEQYF.